This paragraph reports one T cell receptor beta chain. Its antigen is unidentified. Regarding the study as a whole: Greatest tumor Treg TCR overlap was with tumor naive CD4+ cells. The larger cohort examined one V-J beta rearrangement, not whole repertoires.

The germline V gene has CDR1 DFQATT and CDR2 SNEGSKA (reference sequence). The CDR3 extends over 14 amino acids. V gave up 0 bases and J gave up 5 bases; unmatched junction bases: 4. The memory fraction was CD4+CD45RO+CD25- cells. After constant-region reverse-primer amplification, full-length variable regions underwent semi-nested PCR with Nested Universal Primer A. TCRdb recomputed calls from the 5' RACE reads with MiXCR, one row per CDR3 protein. The repertoire holds 5,000 to 7,000 distinct CDR3 sequences, with more than 50% as singletons. Sequenced sample: memory CD4+ T cells sorted from blood. Subset specified: memory CD4+ T cells, CD4+CD45RO+CD25-. This receptor was taken from a female donor with breast cancer. The chain is built from TRBV20-1 and TRBJ2-7, with 10 bases fitting TRBD2. CDR3 in amino acids: CSARDSGRSDEQYF. CDR3 DNA: TGCAGTGCTAGAGATAGCGGGAGGAGCGACGAGCAGTACTTC.